This TCR beta chain originates from a study of CD8 T cells in Susac syndrome. Whole-study results and caveats: The study recognized that the number of individuals in its TCR sequencing and HLA analysis was relatively small.

Notes on this clonotype: The antigen is not known.

Controls matched for sex and age were healthy donors. Both CD4+ and CD8+ T cells were negatively isolated, and TEMRA cells underwent FACS enrichment. With random hexamers, roughly 0.45 to 1 ug RNA was reverse transcribed. TCRdb reprocessed the immunoSEQ multiplex PCR reads with MiXCR, giving one entry per CDR3 protein. The sample has 90,000 to 110,000 distinct CDR3 sequences, roughly 96% seen once; the top ten hold 0.09% to 0.1%. This CDR3 contains 15 residues. Germline V lookup: CDR1 SEHNR, CDR2 FQNEAQ (reference sequence). The V gene end was trimmed by 5 bases and the J gene end by 1 base; junction bases not matched to a gene: 7.

V is TRBV7-9 and J is TRBJ1-1, with 7 bases fitting TRBD1. The TCR sequence derives from a human donor in good health. Material: CD4+ T cells from PBMCs. CDR3 residues: CASSPLGQRNTEAFF. The DNA of the CDR3 is TGTGCCAGCAGCCCGTTGGGACAGCGGAACACTGAAGCTTTCTTT.